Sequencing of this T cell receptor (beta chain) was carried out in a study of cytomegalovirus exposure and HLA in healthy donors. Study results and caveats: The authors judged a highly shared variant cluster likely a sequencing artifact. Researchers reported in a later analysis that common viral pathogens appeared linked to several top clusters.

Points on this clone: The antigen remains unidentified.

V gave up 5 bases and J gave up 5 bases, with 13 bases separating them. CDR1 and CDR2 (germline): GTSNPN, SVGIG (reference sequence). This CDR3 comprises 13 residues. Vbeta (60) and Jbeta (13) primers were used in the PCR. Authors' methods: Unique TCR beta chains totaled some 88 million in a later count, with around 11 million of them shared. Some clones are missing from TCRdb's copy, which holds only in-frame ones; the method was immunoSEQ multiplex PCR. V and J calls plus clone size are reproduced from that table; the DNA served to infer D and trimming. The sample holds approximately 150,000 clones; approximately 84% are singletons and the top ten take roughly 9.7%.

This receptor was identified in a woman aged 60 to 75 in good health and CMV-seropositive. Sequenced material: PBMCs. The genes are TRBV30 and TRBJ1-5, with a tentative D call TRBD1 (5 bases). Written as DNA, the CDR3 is TGTGCCTGGCAGGGCTCGGTCCATCAGCCCCAGCATTTT. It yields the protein CAWQGSVHQPQHF.